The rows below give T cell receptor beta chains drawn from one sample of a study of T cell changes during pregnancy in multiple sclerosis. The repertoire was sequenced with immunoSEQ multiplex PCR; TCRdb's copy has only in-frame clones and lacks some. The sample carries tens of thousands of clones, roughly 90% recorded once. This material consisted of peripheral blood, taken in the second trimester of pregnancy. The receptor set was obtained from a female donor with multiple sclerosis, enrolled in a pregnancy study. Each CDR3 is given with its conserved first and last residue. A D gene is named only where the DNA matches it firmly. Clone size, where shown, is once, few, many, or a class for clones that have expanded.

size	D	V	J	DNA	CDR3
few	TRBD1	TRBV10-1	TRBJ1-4	TGCGCCAGCAGTGGACAGGGAGATGAAAAACTGTTTTTT	CASSGQGDEKLFF
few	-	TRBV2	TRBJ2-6	TGTGCCAGCAGTTTCGAGTCTGGGGCCAACGTCCTGACTTTC	CASSFESGANVLTF
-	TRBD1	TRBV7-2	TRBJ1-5	TGTGCCAGCAGCTCCGGACAGGGGGAGCAGCCCCAGCATTTT	CASSSGQGEQPQHF
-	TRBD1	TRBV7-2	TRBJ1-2	TGTGCCAGCAGCTTAGGGGGACAGAATGGCTACACCTTC	CASSLGGQNGYTF
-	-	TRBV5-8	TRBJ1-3	TGTGCCAGCAGCTACAAGTCCGGGTCTTACTCTGGAAACACCATATATTTT	CASSYKSGSYSGNTIYF
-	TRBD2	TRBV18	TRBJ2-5	TGTGCCAGCTCACCCAGAGTCGGGACTAGCGGGAATCCGACCCAGTACTTC	CASSPRVGTSGNPTQYF
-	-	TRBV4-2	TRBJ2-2	TGTGCCAGCAGCCAAGATCTGTCTCTGAGCACCGGGGAGCTGTTTTTT	CASSQDLSLSTGELFF
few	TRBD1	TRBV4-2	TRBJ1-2	TGTGCCAGCAGCCAAGATAAAGGGACAGGGCAATATGGCTACACCTTC	CASSQDKGTGQYGYTF
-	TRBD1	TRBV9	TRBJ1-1	TGTGCCAGCAGCGTAGAGCCAGGGGGATTGGGCACTGAAGCTTTCTTT	CASSVEPGGLGTEAFF
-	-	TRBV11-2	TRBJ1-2	TGTGCCAGCAGCTCAGGGTCCCAAGGTGGCTACACCTTC	CASSSGSQGGYTF
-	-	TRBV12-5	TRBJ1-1	TGTGCTAGTGGTTTGGAGCCGGGAACTGAAGCTTTCTTT	CASGLEPGTEAFF
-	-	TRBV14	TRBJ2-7	TGTGCCAGCAGCCACGGCTGGGACTTTGGGGAGCAGTACTTC	CASSHGWDFGEQYF
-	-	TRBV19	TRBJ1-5	TGTGCCAGTAGGGGCCTTATGAGCAATCAGCCCCAGCATTTT	CASRGLMSNQPQHF
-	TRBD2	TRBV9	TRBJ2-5	TGTGCCAGCAGCGTGGCTAGCGGGAGGGACGAGACCCAGTACTTC	CASSVASGRDETQYF
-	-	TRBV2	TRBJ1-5	TGTGCCAGCAGTGATGGACAAGGACACTTAGACCGAAGCAATCAGCCCCAGCATTTT	CASSDGQGHLDRSNQPQHF
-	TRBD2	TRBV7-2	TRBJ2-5	TGTGCCAGCAGCGCCAGACTAGCGGGGGGGCGGGAGACCCAGTACTTC	CASSARLAGGRETQYF
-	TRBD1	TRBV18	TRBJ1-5	TGTGCCAGCTCCCAAGGACAGGTGGGAGGTCAGCCCCAGCATTTT	CASSQGQVGGQPQHF
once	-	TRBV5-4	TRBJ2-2	TGTGCCAGCAGCTTACTCGGCGGCGGGAACACCGGGGAGCTGTTTTTT	CASSLLGGGNTGELFF
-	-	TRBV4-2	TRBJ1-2	TGTGCCAGCAGCCAAGAATGGACACCGTCTTTGGGCTACACCTTC	CASSQEWTPSLGYTF
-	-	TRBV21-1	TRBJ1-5	TGTGCCAGCAGTTGTAGGCAGGGGTCTTCGCCCCAGCATTTT	CASSCRQGSSPQHF
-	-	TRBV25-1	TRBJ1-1	TGTGCCAGCAGTGAATCTATTACTATAAACACTGAAGCTTTCTTT	CASSESITINTEAFF
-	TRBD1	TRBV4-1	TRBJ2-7	TGCGCCAGCAGCCACGAGGACAGGGGGGGGTACGAGCAGTACTTC	CASSHEDRGGYEQYF
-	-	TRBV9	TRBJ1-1	TGTGCCAGCAGCGTAGGGGGGGGGAGCATGAACACTGAAGCTTTCTTT	CASSVGGGSMNTEAFF
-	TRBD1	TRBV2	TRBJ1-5	TGTGCCAGCAGCCAAAGGGGACAGCTTTTTAATCAGCCCCAGCATTTT	CASSQRGQLFNQPQHF
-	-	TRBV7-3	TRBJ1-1	TGTGCCAGCAGCCGGGGGACTTTGACTGAAGCTTTCTTT	CASSRGTLTEAFF
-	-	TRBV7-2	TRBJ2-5	TGTGCCAGCAGCTCGTCCGGAGAGACCCAGTACTTC	CASSSSGETQYF
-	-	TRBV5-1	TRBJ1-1	TGCGCCAGCAGCGGGGGGGATTTTATCGAAGCTTTCTTT	CASSGGDFIEAFF
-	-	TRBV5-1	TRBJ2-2	TGCGCCAGCAGCTTGGTAGGCGGCGCGAACACCGGGGAGCTGTTTTTT	CASSLVGGANTGELFF
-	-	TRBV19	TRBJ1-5	TGTGCCAGTAGTGAGCGGATCAATCAGCCCCAGCATTTT	CASSERINQPQHF
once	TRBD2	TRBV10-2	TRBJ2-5	TGCGCCAGCAGTGAGGTTAGGGCTAGCGGGTACCAAGAGACCCAGTACTTC	CASSEVRASGYQETQYF
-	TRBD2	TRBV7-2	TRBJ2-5	TGTGCCAGCAGCTTAATGCTAGCGGGGGGGGAGACCCAGTACTTC	CASSLMLAGGETQYF
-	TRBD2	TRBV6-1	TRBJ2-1	TGTGCCAGCAGTGAATGGAGTAGCGGGGGCTACAGTGAGCAGTTCTTC	CASSEWSSGGYSEQFF
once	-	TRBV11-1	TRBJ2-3	TGTGCCAGCAGCTCACGGGTCCCCACAGATACGCAGTATTTT	CASSSRVPTDTQYF
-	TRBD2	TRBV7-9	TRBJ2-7	TGTGCCAGCAGCTTAGGACTAGCGAACGAGCAGTACTTC	CASSLGLANEQYF
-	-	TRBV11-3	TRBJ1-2	TGTGCCAGCAGCTTAACGGGGGGGGTCTATGGCTACACCTTC	CASSLTGGVYGYTF
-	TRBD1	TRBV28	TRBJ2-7	TGTGCCAGCAGCCTGACAGGGGATGGCTACGAGCAGTACTTC	CASSLTGDGYEQYF
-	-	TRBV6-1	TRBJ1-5	TGTGCCAGCAGTGGAGCGTTAGCGGGTCAGCCCCAGCATTTT	CASSGALAGQPQHF
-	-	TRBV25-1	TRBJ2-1	TGTGCCAGCAGTGCTGCGGAAGCTCACAATGAGCAGTTCTTC	CASSAAEAHNEQFF
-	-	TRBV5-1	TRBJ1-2	TGCGCCAGCAGCCTTGGCTCCCCCTACATGCAAAGGTCGGAGGGCTACACCTTC	CASSLGSPYMQRSEGYTF
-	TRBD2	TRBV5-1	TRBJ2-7	TGCGCCAGCAGCTCGCCTAGCGGGGGGGGGTACGAGCAGTACTTC	CASSSPSGGGYEQYF
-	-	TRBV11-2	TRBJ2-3	TGTGCCAGCAGCGCTGCGCCCACAGATACGCAGTATTTT	CASSAAPTDTQYF
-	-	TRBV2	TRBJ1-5	TGTGCCAGCACCCGAGCGGCGGGCATCGGGCCCCAGCATTTT	CASTRAAGIGPQHF
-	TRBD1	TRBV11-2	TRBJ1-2	TGTGCCAGCAGCCCCGGGACAGCGGGGGGCTATGGCTACACCTTC	CASSPGTAGGYGYTF
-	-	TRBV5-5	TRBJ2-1	TGTGCCAGCAGCTTAGGGGCGGCTGTGTACAATGAGCAGTTCTTC	CASSLGAAVYNEQFF
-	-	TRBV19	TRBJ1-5	TGTGCCAGTTCCTACCTCACAGGGCTTGGGGGTGTTAATCAGCCCCAGCATTTT	CASSYLTGLGGVNQPQHF